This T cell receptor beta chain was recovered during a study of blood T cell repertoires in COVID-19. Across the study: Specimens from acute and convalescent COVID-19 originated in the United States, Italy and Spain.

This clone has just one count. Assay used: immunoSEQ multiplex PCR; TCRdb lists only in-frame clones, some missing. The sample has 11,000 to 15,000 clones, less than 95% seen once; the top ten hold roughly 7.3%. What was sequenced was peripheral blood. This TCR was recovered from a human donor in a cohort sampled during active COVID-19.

The CDR3 DNA sequence: TGTGCCACCAGTGAGACAGGGGGCACGGGCACAGATACGCAGTATTTT. This encodes CATSETGGTGTDTQYF. The J gene is TRBJ2-3, the V gene TRBV24-1; 10 bases fit TRBD1. Germline V CDR1 and CDR2: KGHDR, SFDVKD. J was trimmed by 1 base and V by 4 bases; bases with no gene match: 4. This CDR3 has 16 residues.